The source of this T cell receptor beta chain is a study of T cell responses to AZD1222 COVID-19 vaccine. Study-wide background: Researchers grouped second doses given at about 4 or about 12 weeks into one pool.

Germline CDR1 and CDR2: SGHTA and FQGNSA. V was shortened by 2 bases and J by 2 bases, with 15 bases between the two germline ends. This CDR3 is 16 amino acids long. Of note for this clone: Antigen: not known.

The protocol was immunoSEQ multiplex PCR, while the TCRdb copy is restricted to in-frame clones and leaves out a portion. The data contain more than 75,000 clones, roughly nine tenths of them seen just once; the ten biggest clones take up 1.6%. Study outcomes and limitations: It was only after the peak T cell response that any repertoires were sampled. Spike-specific TCR breadth and depth were elevated following two AZD1222 doses.

The material was peripheral blood, obtained on day 0 of AZD1222 vaccination. This chain joins TRBV7-2 and TRBJ1-2; D unclear. This sequence originates from an adult in good health. CDR3 DNA sequence: TGTGCCAGCAGCTTAAGGTCTGGGGTCCTGAACTATGGCTACACCTTC. It encodes CASSLRSGVLNYGYTF.